The clone carrying this TCR beta chain has a count of ten or more. This sample stems from a study of T cells in Graves' hyperthyroidism and ophthalmopathy. Overall study context: Sampling of peripheral blood happened at initial diagnosis, prior to any treatment.

CDR1 and CDR2 (germline): MDHEN, SYDVKM. CDR3 length: 16 residues. V lost 1 base, J lost 3 bases, and 3 bases stayed unmatched. Amplification targeted TCR beta CDR3 regions from RNA transcripts. An initial round of RT-PCR targeting the TCR CDR3 relied on the HTBI primer set. In TCRdb, the multiplex PCR reads were re-called with MiXCR into one record per CDR3 protein. The sample carries around 350,000 distinct CDR3 sequences, 13% to 15% recorded once. The receptor was isolated from a woman in her thirties with Graves' ophthalmopathy. The chain carries TRBV28 and TRBJ2-6; 7 bases align to TRBD1. Sequenced sample: blood. CDR3 in amino acids: CASSLLGGFGANVLTF. The DNA for the CDR3 is TGTGCCAGCAGTTTATTAGGGGGCTTTGGGGCCAACGTCCTGACTTTC.